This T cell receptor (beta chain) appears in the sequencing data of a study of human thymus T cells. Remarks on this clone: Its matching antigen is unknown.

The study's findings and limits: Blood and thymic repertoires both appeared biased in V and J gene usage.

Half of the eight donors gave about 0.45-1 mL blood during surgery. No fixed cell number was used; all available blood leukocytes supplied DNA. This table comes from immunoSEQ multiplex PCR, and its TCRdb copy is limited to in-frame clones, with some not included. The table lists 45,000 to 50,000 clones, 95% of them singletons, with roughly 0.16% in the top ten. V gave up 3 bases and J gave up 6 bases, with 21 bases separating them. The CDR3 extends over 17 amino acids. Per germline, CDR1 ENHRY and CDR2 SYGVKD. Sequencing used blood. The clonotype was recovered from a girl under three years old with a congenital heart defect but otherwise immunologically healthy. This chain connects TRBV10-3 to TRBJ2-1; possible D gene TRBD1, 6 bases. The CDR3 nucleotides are TGTGCCATCAGTGACTTTCCGGGACAAGCCTCACCCAATGAGCAGTTCTTC. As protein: CAISDFPGQASPNEQFF.